The subject of this entry is one T cell receptor (beta chain). The protocol was immunoSEQ multiplex PCR, while the TCRdb copy is restricted to in-frame clones and leaves out a portion. The table has hundreds of thousands of clones, roughly 91% seen once. These data belong to a study of blood T cell repertoires in COVID-19. Per germline, CDR1 LGHDT and CDR2 YNNKEL (reference sequence). Trimming removed 1 base at V and 2 bases at J, with 13 bases between. The CDR3 spans 16 residues. The source of this sequence is a woman between 45 and 65 years old who had been exposed to COVID-19. Sequencing was carried out using PBMCs or T cells enriched from blood (not recorded which). J is TRBJ2-3 and V is TRBV3-1 (or the pseudogene TRBV3-2); possible D gene TRBD1, 6 bases. In DNA form, the CDR3 reads TGTGCCAGCAGCCAAGGCACAGGGTTACACACAGATACGCAGTATTTT. This sequence encodes CASSQGTGLHTDTQYF.